This TCR beta chain emerged from a study of sequential checkpoint blockade in melanoma. Looking at the study overall: Maintenance nivolumab came after either treatment sequence.

The CDR3 consists of 15 residues. Germline CDR1 reads SGHTA; CDR2 reads FQGNSA. V was cut by 6 bases and J by 6 bases, with 17 bases left in between. Clones were sequenced by immunoSEQ multiplex PCR, and TCRdb holds only the in-frame ones, with some missing. Here the sample spans tens of thousands of clones, 70% to 90% being singletons. Regarding treatment: randomized to nivolumab then ipilimumab (arm A) or the reverse (arm B). No patient had prior DNA-damaging chemotherapy. This clonotype originated in a human donor with melanoma. The chain carries TRBV7-2 and TRBJ2-2; tentative D call: TRBD2 (6 bases). The sample in question was CD8+ T cells sorted from blood (inferred from file names), obtained from a patient given nivolumab and ipilimumab in sequence. In DNA form, the CDR3 reads TGTGCCAGCAGTTCATACCTCTGGGGGGCCGGGGAGCTGTTTTTT. It yields the protein CASSSYLWGAGELFF.